A single sample is the source of the 19 T cell receptor beta chains below, sequenced in a study of vaccination effects on CD4 cells after COVID-19. Which antigens these TCRs recognize remains unknown. The method was immunoSEQ multiplex PCR; TCRdb's version includes in-frame clones alone and lacks a portion of them. The top ten hold roughly 10% of the sample, which has around 30,000 clones, roughly two thirds seen once. When about ten days of culture had elapsed, CD4+ T cells were isolated. The source material was CD4+ T cells from PBMCs cultured without peptide, sampled before COVID-19 vaccination. The origin of the receptors is a human donor who received a COVID-19 vaccine.

This chain joins TRBV24-1 and TRBJ2-1; no clear D. V was pared by 1 base and J by 7 bases, with 7 bases between. The CDR3 is 13 amino acids. The germline gives CDR1 KGHDR, CDR2 SFDVKD. The CDR3 here is CATSDFNRNEQFF. The CDR3 DNA follows: TGTGCCACCAGTGATTTTAACAGAAATGAGCAGTTCTTC.

This clone was seen only a few times. The genes are TRBV19 and TRBJ1-1, with D possibly being TRBD1 (5 bases). V was cut by 1 base and J by 6 bases, with 15 bases left in between. The CDR3 consists of 15 residues. Germline V gene lookup returns CDR1 LNHDA and CDR2 SQIVND (reference sequence). The CDR3 spells CASSIGTRGISEAFF. CDR3 nucleotides: TGTGCCAGTAGTATAGGGACCCGGGGCATTTCTGAAGCTTTCTTT. Full variable domain (missing parts from reference TRBV19 and TRBJ1-1): DGGITQSPKYLFRKEGQNVTLSCEQNLNHDAMYWYRQDPGQGLRLIYYSQIVNDFQKGDIAEGYSVSREKKESFPLTVTSAQKNPTAFYLCASSIGTRGISEAFFGQGTRLTVV.

A few counts support this clone. The DNA of the CDR3 is TGTGCCAGCAGCCGCCGGGAGCAGTTCTTC. Residues: CASSRREQFF. The genes are TRBV12-3 or TRBV12-4 and TRBJ2-1, with D hard to call. Trimming stripped 6 bases from V and 10 bases from J, with 7 bases between. The CDR3 is 10 residues long.

V is TRBV5-1 and J is TRBJ2-1; the D gene is possibly TRBD1 (5 bases). Germline CDR1 SGHRS, CDR2 YFSETQ. Between the trimmed V and J ends, which lost 0 bases and 0 bases, there was a span of 7 bases. The CDR3 has 15 residues. In DNA form, the CDR3 reads TGCGCCAGCAGCTTGGGACAGAACTCCTACAATGAGCAGTTCTTC. This codes for CASSLGQNSYNEQFF.

The chain uses TRBV21-1 and TRBJ2-4. TRBV21-1 is a pseudogene. The CDR3 sequence is 15 residues long. This CDR3 is CASNPGPLAKNIQYF. The CDR3 DNA is TGTGCCAGCAACCCCGGCCCACTAGCCAAAAACATTCAGTACTTC.

This chain links TRBV10-2 with TRBJ1-3, with no clear D. Germline CDR1 and CDR2: WSHSY and SAAADI. V was clipped by 8 bases and J by 1 base, with 12 bases between them. There are 14 residues in the CDR3. Written as DNA, the CDR3 is TGCGCCAGCGGTAGTTTCTCGTCTGGAAACACCATATATTTT. It codes for CASGSFSSGNTIYF.

This chain joins TRBV6-5 and TRBJ2-5, with TRBD1 identical over 7 bases. V gave up 10 bases and J gave up 1 base; unmatched junction bases: 9. CDR1 is MNHEY, CDR2 SVGAGI, per germline. This CDR3 has 14 residues. The CDR3 spells CAIDTGTAQETQYF. CDR3 nucleotide sequence: TGTGCCATCGACACCGGGACAGCCCAAGAGACCCAGTACTTC.

V is TRBV19 and J is TRBJ2-1, with D perhaps assigned TRBD1 or TRBD2 (6 bases each). The V end lost 5 bases, the J end lost 8 bases, and 13 bases lay between the germline ends. Per the germline V gene, CDR1 is LNHDA and CDR2 is SQIVND (reference sequence). This CDR3 contains 13 residues. CDR3 sequence reads: CASSLRGVHEQFF. The CDR3 DNA reads as TGTGCCAGTAGTTTGAGGGGGGTTCATGAGCAGTTCTTC. The full variable domain, in which reference TRBV19 and TRBJ2-1 provide the parts outside the CDR3, is DGGITQSPKYLFRKEGQNVTLSCEQNLNHDAMYWYRQDPGQGLRLIYYSQIVNDFQKGDIAEGYSVSREKKESFPLTVTSAQKNPTAFYLCASSLRGVHEQFFGPGTRLTVL.

The chain links TRBV7-2 to TRBJ2-2; tentatively, D is TRBD2 (5 bases). This CDR3 contains 12 residues. Per germline, CDR1 SGHTA and CDR2 FQGNSA. The V end lost 5 bases, the J end lost 8 bases, and 9 bases lay between the germline ends. DNA of the CDR3: TGTGCCAGCAGCCTCGGGGTGGGGGAGCTGTTTTTT. Translation: CASSLGVGELFF.

This rearrangement joins TRBV28 to TRBJ1-1; D perhaps matches TRBD1 (5 bases). Germline CDR1 MDHEN, CDR2 SYDVKM. The CDR3 totals 15 residues. Trimming cost V 5 bases and J 0 bases, with 13 bases left between them. This CDR3 is CASSPPRVMNTEAFF. The CDR3 DNA reads as TGTGCCAGCAGTCCCCCCAGGGTCATGAACACTGAAGCTTTCTTT. Full variable domain (outside the CDR3, taken from reference TRBV28 and TRBJ1-1): DVKVTQSSRYLVKRTGEKVFLECVQDMDHENMFWYRQDPGLGLRLIYFSYDVKMKEKGDIPEGYSVSREKKERFSLILESASTNQTSMYLCASSPPRVMNTEAFFGQGTRLTVV.

This clone was detected a few times. J is TRBJ2-7 and V is TRBV2, with 9 positions matching TRBD1. J gave up 2 bases and V 4 bases, and 15 bases lay outside the gene matches. CDR3 length: 18 amino acids. In germline, CDR1 is SNHLY, CDR2 FYNNEI. Here the CDR3 DNA reads TGTGCCAGCAGTGTTCCCGCTTTCGGACAGGGGCTTACCTACGAGCAGTACTTC. Amino acids: CASSVPAFGQGLTYEQYF.

The chain is built from TRBV19 and TRBJ1-4; no definite D call. Trimming took 0 bases from V and 7 from J, leaving 3 bases between them. This CDR3 has 12 residues. From germline, CDR1 is LNHDA and CDR2 SQIVND (reference sequence). CDR3 DNA sequence: TGTGCCAGTAGTATAGATAGTGAAAAACTGTTTTTT. The encoded protein is CASSIDSEKLFF.

A single count supports this clone. The chain has TRBV2 and TRBJ1-6, with 10 bases that match TRBD1. The CDR3 has 15 amino acids. Germline V gene sequence: CDR1 SNHLY, CDR2 FYNNEI. The junction had 2 bases not matched to a gene; V was cut back by 3 bases and J by 6 bases. Here the CDR3 reads CASSDWTGGNSPLHF. In DNA, the CDR3 is TGTGCCAGCAGTGATTGGACAGGGGGTAATTCACCCCTCCACTTT.

The chain has TRBV3-1 (or the pseudogene TRBV3-2) and TRBJ2-3; D not resolved. There are 14 residues in the CDR3. V was clipped by 4 bases and J by 3 bases, with 11 bases between them. Germline V gene sequence: CDR1 LGHDT, CDR2 YNNKEL (reference sequence). Here the CDR3 DNA reads TGTGCCAGCAGCCCCATAGATGTTACAGATACGCAGTATTTT. As protein: CASSPIDVTDTQYF.

The CDR3 nucleotides are TGTGCCAGCAGCTTAGGTGTCAACACCGGGGAGCTGTTTTTT. Its protein product is CASSLGVNTGELFF. The chain links TRBV11-2 to TRBJ2-2; D is uncertain. Between the trimmed V and J ends, which lost 1 base and 2 bases, there was a span of 5 bases. Germline V CDR1 and CDR2: SGHAT, FQNNGV. CDR3 length equals 14 residues.

In its sample, this clone was seen a few times. This rearrangement joins TRBV29-1 to TRBJ1-3; D not certain. Germline V gene sequence: CDR1 SQVTM, CDR2 ANQGSEA. CDR3 length equals 13 residues. Between the trimmed V and J ends, which lost 7 bases and 8 bases, there was a span of 18 bases. This chain's CDR3 is CSALPGSGDTIYF. In nucleotides, the CDR3 is TGCAGCGCCTTACCCGGTTCCGGCGACACCATATATTTT. The whole variable domain, remainder taken from reference TRBV29-1 and TRBJ1-3, is SAVISQKPSRDICQRGTSLTIQCQVDSQVTMMFWYRQQPGQSLTLIATANQGSEATYESGFVIDKFPISRPNLTFSTLTVSNMSPEDSSIYLCSALPGSGDTIYFGEGSWLTVV.

A remark on this clone: The junction departs from germline at one end; a sequencing error may be responsible. This chain links TRBV19 with TRBJ1-2; D gene ambiguous. The germline V gene encodes CDR1 LNHDA and CDR2 SQIVND (reference sequence). This CDR3 contains 12 residues. As DNA, the CDR3 is TGTGCCAGTAGTCTAGAGGGTGGGGGCTACACCTTC. Translating it yields CASSLEGGGYTF.

This chain uses TRBV7-2 with TRBJ2-1, with TRBD2 identical over 14 bases. V lost 4 bases to trimming and J lost 8 bases; unmatched junction nucleotides: 1. From germline, CDR1 is SGHTA and CDR2 FQGNSA. The CDR3 extends over 14 amino acids. The CDR3 sequence is CASSWGLAGDEQFF. DNA for the CDR3: TGTGCCAGCAGCTGGGGACTAGCGGGAGATGAGCAGTTCTTC.

DNA for the CDR3: TGTGCCAGCAGCCCGGACTACACTGAAGCTTTCTTT. It is translated as CASSPDYTEAFF. The V and J genes are TRBV5-4 and TRBJ1-1; the D is unclear. V was clipped by 4 bases and J by 3 bases, with 7 bases between them. Looked up from germline, CDR1 is SGHNT and CDR2 is YYREEE (reference sequence). The CDR3 extends over 12 amino acids.